Shown below are 22 T cell receptor beta chains from a single sample sequenced in a study of blood T cell repertoires in COVID-19. Repertoires were generated with immunoSEQ multiplex PCR, while TCRdb's copy carries only in-frame clones and drops some. Of 450,000 to 500,000 clones listed, approximately 85% were seen once; the top ten hold approximately 3.4%. The sequencing sample was made of peripheral blood. These receptors were taken from a human donor in a cohort sampled during active COVID-19.

The chain is built from TRBV7-6 and TRBJ2-3; D may be TRBD1 (6 bases). The CDR3 consists of 15 residues. V was shortened by 0 bases and J by 4 bases, with 11 bases between the two germline ends. Germline V gives CDR1 SGHVS, CDR2 FNYEAQ. The CDR3, as DNA: TGTGCCAGCAGCTTAGCCGGCAGGGGCGCAGATACGCAGTATTTT. Amino acid sequence: CASSLAGRGADTQYF.

The rearrangement uses TRBV28 and TRBJ1-1; D not resolved. Per the germline V gene, CDR1 is MDHEN and CDR2 is SYDVKM. Trimming pared 3 bases from V and 5 bases from J, leaving 10 bases between. The CDR3 runs 13 residues. The CDR3 coding sequence is TGTGCCAGCAGTTTGCCTAGCCGAACTGAAGCTTTCTTT. It yields the protein CASSLPSRTEAFF.

The chain has TRBV11-2 and TRBJ2-7; 9 positions match TRBD2. The V segment lost 5 bases and the J segment 3 bases; nucleotides outside the gene matches: 8. CDR1 is SGHAT and CDR2 is FQNNGV in the germline V gene. CDR3 length: 15 residues. CDR3 bases: TGTGCCAGCAGCCCCCGGGGACTAGCCGTCTACGAGCAGTACTTC. Protein sequence: CASSPRGLAVYEQYF.

This clone was seen only once. V and J are TRBV6-1 and TRBJ2-7; 9 nucleotides match TRBD1. There are 17 residues in the CDR3. V lost 3 bases and J lost 3; bases outside the gene matches: 12. Germline V CDR1 and CDR2: MNHNS, SASEGT. DNA of the CDR3: TGTGCCAGCAGTGATAGGGGCACAGGGGGCCCGTTCTACGAGCAGTACTTC. Translating gives CASSDRGTGGPFYEQYF.

Comments on this clone: The junction shows a germline mismatch at one end, possibly a read error. V gene TRBV7-2 combines with J gene TRBJ1-4; D is possibly TRBD1 (5 bases). The length of the CDR3 is 17 residues. From germline, CDR1 is SGHTA and CDR2 FQGNSA. CDR3 coding DNA: TGTGCCAGCAGTTTAGCCTCTACCGGGGGGGGAGGCGAAAAACTGTTTTTT. As protein: CASSLASTGGGGEKLFF.

This clone was detected once. The CDR3 here is CASREFGTSNYGYTF. The CDR3 DNA reads TGTGCCAGCAGGGAATTCGGGACAAGTAACTATGGCTACACCTTC. The V call is TRBV5-6, the J call TRBJ1-2; perhaps TRBD1 as D (6 bases). The CDR3 has 15 amino acids. The V gene lost 5 bases and the J gene lost 1 base, with 15 bases spanning the gap. Looked up from germline, CDR1 is SGHDT and CDR2 is YYEEEE. The entire variable domain, with the rest obtained from reference TRBV5-6 and TRBJ1-2, is as follows: DAGVTQSPTHLIKTRGQQVTLRCSPKSGHDTVSWYQQALGQGPQFIFQYYEEEERQRGNFPDRFSGHQFPNYSSELNVNALLLGDSALYLCASREFGTSNYGYTFGSGTRLTVV.

The chain recombines TRBV4-2 with TRBJ1-3, with 7 positions matching TRBD1. The J segment lost 5 bases and the V segment lost 0 bases, leaving 4 bases of the junction unmatched. Germline CDR1 and CDR2: LGHNA and YNFKEQ. The CDR3 consists of 15 residues. The CDR3 nucleotides are TGTGCCAGCAGCCAAGACCGGGACAGCCGAAACACCATATATTTT. Translation: CASSQDRDSRNTIYF.

The rearrangement joins TRBV5-6 to TRBJ1-1; D possibly corresponds to TRBD1 (6 bases). Germline CDR1 reads SGHDT; CDR2 reads YYEEEE. The V end lost 1 base, the J end lost 7 bases, and 20 bases lay between the germline ends. This CDR3 is built from 16 residues. The CDR3 loop is CASSLLGAPGVSEAFF. The CDR3 nucleotides read TGTGCCAGCAGCTTGTTGGGGGCGCCAGGGGTAAGTGAAGCTTTCTTT. Complete variable domain (other parts from reference TRBV5-6 and TRBJ1-1): DAGVTQSPTHLIKTRGQQVTLRCSPKSGHDTVSWYQQALGQGPQFIFQYYEEEERQRGNFPDRFSGHQFPNYSSELNVNALLLGDSALYLCASSLLGAPGVSEAFFGQGTRLTVV.

This chain joins TRBV7-9 and TRBJ2-1, with 13 nucleotides matching TRBD2. The V segment lost 5 bases and the J segment 8 bases; nucleotides outside the gene matches: 12. This CDR3 has 17 residues. Germline V CDR1 and CDR2: SEHNR, FQNEAQ (reference sequence). CDR3 protein: CASSPRTSGSNGDEQFF. The CDR3 DNA is TGTGCCAGCAGCCCTAGGACTAGCGGGAGTAATGGAGATGAGCAGTTCTTC.

The J gene is TRBJ2-4, the V gene TRBV3-1 (or the pseudogene TRBV3-2); D not certain. V was clipped by 8 bases and J by 8 bases, with 13 bases between them. Germline CDR1 LGHDT, CDR2 YNNKEL (reference sequence). The CDR3 consists of 12 residues. The CDR3 is CASASDTDIQYF. The CDR3 region has the DNA TGTGCCAGCGCCTCAGACACGGACATTCAGTACTTC.

The chain carries TRBV10-1 and TRBJ2-2; 11 bases are shared with TRBD2. The CDR3 consists of 17 residues. V trimming: 3 bases; J trimming: 5 bases; junction bases outside the gene matches: 8. Germline loops: CDR1 WNHNN, CDR2 SYGVQD (reference sequence). The CDR3 spells CASSDRLAGGRTGELFF. The CDR3 DNA is TGCGCCAGCAGTGACCGTCTAGCGGGAGGTCGTACCGGGGAGCTGTTTTTT.

The chain carries TRBV30 and TRBJ2-2; 8 bases agree with TRBD2. Looked up from germline, CDR1 is GTSNPN and CDR2 is SVGIG (reference sequence). The CDR3 has 15 amino acids. Unmatched junction bases numbered 5, after V lost 0 bases and J lost 5 bases. CDR3 loop: CAWSVLQRGTGELFF. CDR3 bases: TGTGCCTGGAGTGTACTCCAGCGGGGGACCGGGGAGCTGTTTTTT.

The chain combines TRBV28 with TRBJ1-3, with a weak D call TRBD1 (5 bases). Germline lookup yields CDR1 MDHEN and CDR2 SYDVKM. The CDR3 totals 16 residues. The V gene lost 1 base and the J gene lost 2 bases, with 12 bases spanning the gap. CDR3 coding DNA: TGTGCCAGCAGTTTATCAGGGTATTATACTGGAAACACCATATATTTT. Translated: CASSLSGYYTGNTIYF.

The chain links TRBV6-6 to TRBJ2-5; 8 positions match TRBD1. J gave up 1 base and V 3 bases, and 7 bases lay outside the gene matches. There are 16 residues in the CDR3. CDR1 MNHNY and CDR2 SVGAGI come from the germline V gene (reference sequence). This CDR3 reads CASSYPGQASQETQYF. The CDR3 DNA follows: TGTGCCAGCAGTTATCCGGGACAGGCTTCCCAAGAGACCCAGTACTTC.

The chain combines TRBV5-1 with TRBJ2-5; D remains ambiguous. The CDR3 spans 14 residues. Germline CDR1 reads SGHRS; CDR2 reads YFSETQ. Trimming cost V 1 base and J 5 bases, with 12 bases left between them. DNA of the CDR3: TGCGCCAGCAGCTTGAGGCCCACCAGGGAGACCCAGTACTTC. Translated, it gives CASSLRPTRETQYF.

The chain couples TRBV20-1 to TRBJ1-1; D is ambiguous. The CDR3 covers 11 residues. V dropped 8 bases and J dropped 1 base, with 8 bases sitting between them. Germline-derived CDR1 and CDR2 are DFQATT and SNEGSKA (reference sequence). CDR3 DNA: TGCAGTCTTACCGGGAACACTGAAGCTTTCTTT. It translates to CSLTGNTEAFF.

The chain recombines TRBV18 with TRBJ1-3; TRBD1 matches 9 bases. V shed 3 bases, J shed 5 bases, and the junction held 5 bases outside the gene matches. Germline-derived CDR1 and CDR2 are KGHSH and LQKENI. The CDR3 consists of 15 residues. CDR3 DNA sequence: TGTGCCAGCTCACCTGGGACAGGGACGAGAAACACCATATATTTT. Encoded protein: CASSPGTGTRNTIYF.

The chain carries TRBV7-3 and TRBJ1-1, with 8 nucleotides matching TRBD1. CDR3 length: 15 residues. J lost 1 base, V lost 4 bases, and 5 bases had no gene match. Germline CDR1 reads SGHTA; CDR2 reads FQGTGA. The CDR3 DNA is TGTGCCAGCAGCTCAACCAGGGGGCAGAACACTGAAGCTTTCTTT. As protein: CASSSTRGQNTEAFF.

The chain has TRBV9 and TRBJ2-5; D remains ambiguous. V shed 0 bases and J shed 1 base, with 7 bases lying between them. Per the germline V gene, CDR1 is SGDLS and CDR2 is YYNGEE. This CDR3 has 14 amino acids. The CDR3 DNA sequence: TGTGCCAGCAGCGTAGATTTAGTCCAAGAGACCCAGTACTTC. This sequence encodes CASSVDLVQETQYF.

The gene calls are TRBV29-1 and TRBJ1-1, with a possible D match to TRBD1 (5 bases). The V end was cut by 4 bases, the J end by 1 base, with 10 bases between. CDR3 length: 13 residues. The germline gives CDR1 SQVTM, CDR2 ANQGSEA. The chain's CDR3 is CSVGEGENTEAFF. CDR3 bases: TGCAGCGTTGGTGAAGGGGAGAACACTGAAGCTTTCTTT.

The V and J genes are TRBV19 and TRBJ2-1; 8 nucleotides match TRBD2. Trimming at V came to 2 bases and at J to 2 bases, leaving 2 bases not matched to a gene. The CDR3 loop spans 15 amino acids. Per germline, CDR1 LNHDA and CDR2 SQIVND (reference sequence). CDR3 in amino acids: CASSISGGPYNEQFF. In nucleotides, the CDR3 is TGTGCCAGTAGTATAAGCGGGGGTCCCTACAATGAGCAGTTCTTC.

V gene TRBV28 combines with J gene TRBJ1-5, with D possibly TRBD1 on 6 matching bases. The CDR3 runs 15 residues. V gave up 6 bases and J gave up 7 bases, with 19 bases separating them. The germline gives CDR1 MDHEN, CDR2 SYDVKM. CDR3: CASSSTRGWGQPQHF. The CDR3 DNA follows: TGTGCCAGCAGCTCTACCAGGGGATGGGGACAGCCCCAGCATTTT.